Following are 27 T cell receptor beta chains from one sample sequenced in a study of CD4 T cell repertoires in COVID-19. Sequencing used immunoSEQ multiplex PCR; TCRdb keeps in-frame clones, though not all of them. The table shows about 75,000 clones, with about 83% occurring only once. Here the sequenced sample was CD4+ T cells from peripheral blood, taken after recovery from COVID-19. The receptors derive from a human donor who had COVID-19.

The rearrangement links TRBV5-5 to TRBJ1-1; perhaps TRBD1 as D (6 bases). V lost 2 bases to trimming and J lost 6 bases, with 17 bases between them. The germline CDR1 and CDR2 sequences are SGHKS and YYEKEE (reference sequence). The CDR3 spans 15 residues. CDR3 nucleotide sequence: TGTGCCAGCAGCTTAGAGGGGGATTGGTTGTCTGAAGCTTTCTTT. Encoded protein: CASSLEGDWLSEAFF.

The rearrangement links TRBV9 to TRBJ2-5, with a tentative D call TRBD2 (5 bases). V lost 4 bases and J lost 7, with 17 bases in between. Germline V gene data show CDR1 as SGDLS and CDR2 as YYNGEE. This CDR3 has 14 residues. The DNA for the CDR3 is TGTGCCAGCAGCCCTATTGTGGACTTCAGGACCCAGTACTTC. Its translation is CASSPIVDFRTQYF.

The chain is built from TRBV7-9 and TRBJ1-2; maybe TRBD1 (5 bases). The V and J ends lost 5 bases and 0 bases respectively, with 10 bases between them. CDR3 length equals 14 residues. Germline V gene sequence: CDR1 SEHNR, CDR2 FQNEAQ (reference sequence). CDR3 nucleotide sequence: TGTGCCAGCAGCCCTTCGGGGGCTAACTATGGCTACACCTTC. This gives the protein CASSPSGANYGYTF.

The rearrangement joins TRBV6-6 to TRBJ1-6; 9 nucleotides agree with TRBD1. Germline V gene sequence: CDR1 MNHNY, CDR2 SVGAGI (reference sequence). The CDR3 spans 17 residues. V lost 5 bases, J lost 5 bases, and 10 bases stayed unmatched. The CDR3 coding sequence is TGTGCCAGCAGTCCCCCGGGACAGGGAGACCATAATTCACCCCTCCACTTT. This codes for CASSPPGQGDHNSPLHF.

This sequence joins TRBV5-4 and TRBJ2-3; D gene ambiguous. V was pared by 4 bases and J by 5 bases, with 14 bases between. The CDR3 is 14 amino acids. The germline CDR1 and CDR2 sequences are SGHNT and YYREEE (reference sequence). The CDR3 nucleotides are TGTGCCAGCAGCCGCCTCAATCTGGGAGATACGCAGTATTTT. Protein product: CASSRLNLGDTQYF.

V usage is TRBV7-6 and J usage is TRBJ2-7; 12 bases match TRBD1. V trimming: 5 bases; J trimming: 7 bases; junction bases outside the gene matches: 9. The germline gives CDR1 SGHVS, CDR2 FNYEAQ. This CDR3 has 15 residues. This CDR3 is CASSPVGQGAGEQYF. CDR3 nucleotides: TGTGCCAGCAGCCCCGTGGGACAGGGGGCGGGTGAGCAGTACTTC.

This chain joins TRBV7-3 and TRBJ2-1; 11 bases line up with TRBD2. The CDR3 covers 17 residues. Trimming cost V 3 bases and J 8 bases; bases outside gene matches: 12. Germline-derived CDR1 and CDR2 are SGHTA and FQGTGA. As DNA, the CDR3 is TGTGCCAGCAGCTTCCTTTCCGCTAGCGGGGGGAGGGATGAGCAGTTCTTC. Protein sequence: CASSFLSASGGRDEQFF.

DNA for the CDR3: TGTGCCAGCAGTGAAGACGCCCGAGGTGGCTACACCTTC. Amino acid sequence: CASSEDARGGYTF. This chain connects TRBV2 to TRBJ1-2; D gene ambiguous. The CDR3 covers 13 residues. The germline V gene encodes CDR1 SNHLY and CDR2 FYNNEI. V was cut by 1 base and J by 7 bases, with 10 bases left in between. The full variable domain, in which reference TRBV2 and TRBJ1-2 provide the parts outside the CDR3, is EPEVTQTPSHQVTQMGQEVILRCVPISNHLYFYWYRQILGQKVEFLVSFYNNEISEKSEIFDDQFSVERPDGSNFTLKIRSTKLEDSAMYFCASSEDARGGYTFGSGTRLTVV.

The chain uses TRBV7-2 and TRBJ2-5; TRBD2 matches at 7 bases. The germline V gene encodes CDR1 SGHTA and CDR2 FQGNSA. After removal of 5 bases from V and 1 base from J, the junction contained 7 bases not matched to a gene. This CDR3 is 15 amino acids long. CDR3 nucleotides: TGTGCCAGCAGCCCAGTAGCGGGCCCCCAAGAGACCCAGTACTTC. Translated, it gives CASSPVAGPQETQYF.

This clone was counted a few times. The rearrangement uses TRBV9 and TRBJ2-7, with a tentative D call TRBD2 (6 bases). The germline V gene encodes CDR1 SGDLS and CDR2 YYNGEE. This CDR3 region has 14 residues. V lost 3 bases and J lost 0, with 10 bases in between. CDR3 nucleotides: TGTGCCAGCAGCGCGGGGGTCAGCTCCTACGAGCAGTACTTC. It codes for CASSAGVSSYEQYF.

A single count supports this clone. The gene calls are TRBV5-1 and TRBJ1-4, with D perhaps matching TRBD1 (5 bases). The CDR3 spans 12 residues. V shed 4 bases and J shed 8 bases, with 9 bases lying between them. CDR1 and CDR2 from the germline V gene are SGHRS and YFSETQ. CDR3 residues: CASSGTSEKLFF. The CDR3 nucleotides read TGCGCCAGCAGCGGGACGTCAGAAAAACTGTTTTTT.

The genes are TRBV5-1 and TRBJ1-1; maybe TRBD1 (5 bases). The CDR3 totals 17 residues. With 2 bases removed from V and 1 base from J, the gap between germline ends came to 18 bases. Germline values: CDR1 SGHRS, CDR2 YFSETQ. As DNA, the CDR3 is TGCGCCAGCAGCTTTTCACCGGGACGGACGTCGAACACTGAAGCTTTCTTT. Translation gives CASSFSPGRTSNTEAFF.

The genes are TRBV4-2 and TRBJ1-2, with a possible D match to TRBD1 (6 bases). Germline V gives CDR1 LGHNA, CDR2 YNFKEQ. Deletions cut 0 bases from V and 7 bases from J, with 15 bases between. This CDR3 spans 15 amino acids. The CDR3 region has the DNA TGTGCCAGCAGCCAAGATACAGGGCAGGAAGGTGGCTACACCTTC. This translates into CASSQDTGQEGGYTF.

V gene TRBV19 combines with J gene TRBJ2-7; D tentatively reads TRBD1 or TRBD2 (7 bases each). Germline CDR1 LNHDA, CDR2 SQIVND (reference sequence). V was cut by 11 bases and J by 4 bases, with 21 bases left in between. This CDR3 contains 14 residues. The CDR3: CARLSGTADYEQYF. CDR3 coding DNA: TGTGCCCGATTGAGCGGGACAGCTGATTACGAGCAGTACTTC.

In its sample, this clone was seen once. V usage is TRBV7-2 and J usage is TRBJ2-3; D remains unclear. Germline-derived CDR1 and CDR2 are SGHTA and FQGNSA. The CDR3 runs to 12 residues. V shed 6 bases and J shed 9 bases, with 13 bases lying between them. The CDR3 here is CASSESGGTQYF. In nucleotides, the CDR3 is TGTGCCAGCAGTGAGAGTGGCGGAACGCAGTATTTT.

This clone was seen just once. This sequence joins TRBV6-5 and TRBJ2-2; D not certain. Trimming took 1 base from V and 5 from J, leaving 11 bases between them. Germline V gene data show CDR1 as MNHEY and CDR2 as SVGAGI. The CDR3 loop spans 15 amino acids. CDR3 sequence: CASSYYGARTGELFF. The CDR3 DNA reads as TGTGCCAGCAGTTACTACGGTGCTAGAACCGGGGAGCTGTTTTTT.

This clone was observed a handful of times. The chain couples TRBV10-3 to TRBJ1-1; D remains ambiguous. The CDR3 consists of 14 residues. The germline V gene has CDR1 ENHRY and CDR2 SYGVKD. Trimming stripped 3 bases from V and 1 base from J, with 9 bases between. CDR3 nucleotides: TGTGCCATCAGTGACCTACGGGAGAACACTGAAGCTTTCTTT. It encodes CAISDLRENTEAFF.

The chain carries TRBV19 and TRBJ2-3; 10 bases match TRBD2. Germline-derived CDR1 and CDR2 are LNHDA and SQIVND (reference sequence). The CDR3 runs 16 residues. V lost 5 bases and J lost 3; bases outside the gene matches: 8. The chain's CDR3 is CASSSPASGSTDTQYF. The CDR3 DNA sequence: TGTGCCAGTAGTTCCCCGGCTAGCGGGAGTACAGATACGCAGTATTTT.

V is TRBV7-3 and J is TRBJ1-1, with D maybe TRBD1 (5 bases). Germline V gives CDR1 SGHTA, CDR2 FQGTGA. Deletions cut 5 bases from V and 7 bases from J, with 14 bases between. The CDR3 has 13 residues. The CDR3 loop reads CASSPGGIVEAFF. CDR3 bases: TGTGCCAGCAGCCCCGGGGGAATAGTTGAAGCTTTCTTT.

The rearrangement uses TRBV11-1 and TRBJ2-1; D is perhaps TRBD1 (6 bases). The CDR3 loop spans 15 amino acids. Per the germline V gene, CDR1 is SGHAT and CDR2 is FQDESV (reference sequence). V was pared by 5 bases and J by 0 bases, with 11 bases between. CDR3: CASSRDIYSYNEQFF. In DNA form, the CDR3 reads TGTGCCAGCAGCCGGGACATCTACTCCTACAATGAGCAGTTCTTC.

This sequence joins TRBV11-2 and TRBJ1-4, with D possibly matching TRBD1 (5 bases). The CDR3 totals 15 residues. Looked up from germline, CDR1 is SGHAT and CDR2 is FQNNGV. The V end was cut by 3 bases, the J end by 5 bases, with 13 bases between. In DNA, the CDR3 is TGTGCCAGCAGCTTGGGGGGACTCCGCAATGAAAAACTGTTTTTT. Protein product: CASSLGGLRNEKLFF. Together with reference TRBV11-2 and TRBJ1-4, the CDR3 gives the full variable domain: EAGVAQSPRYKIIEKRQSVAFWCNPISGHATLYWYQQILGQGPKLLIQFQNNGVVDDSQLPKDRFSAERLKGVDSTLKIQPAKLEDSAVYLCASSLGGLRNEKLFFGSGTQLSVL.

This clone occurred once. The chain employs TRBV11-2 and TRBJ2-6; D is unresolved. Deletions cut 5 bases from V and 5 bases from J, with 7 bases between. CDR3 length: 13 amino acids. Germline loops: CDR1 SGHAT, CDR2 FQNNGV. CDR3 DNA sequence: TGTGCCAGCAGCCAGTTTAGGGCCAACGTCCTGACTTTC. It codes for CASSQFRANVLTF. Supplemented by reference TRBV11-2 and TRBJ2-6, the full variable domain reads EAGVAQSPRYKIIEKRQSVAFWCNPISGHATLYWYQQILGQGPKLLIQFQNNGVVDDSQLPKDRFSAERLKGVDSTLKIQPAKLEDSAVYLCASSQFRANVLTFGAGSRLTVL.

The chain joins TRBV7-8 to TRBJ2-6; 11 positions agree with TRBD2. With 2 bases clipped from V and 0 bases from J, the junction kept 6 bases outside the gene matches. Germline V lookup: CDR1 SGHVS, CDR2 FQNEAQ. This CDR3 is built from 19 residues. This CDR3 is CASSLRLTSGSSGANVLTF. CDR3 nucleotide sequence: TGTGCCAGCAGCTTACGGTTAACTAGCGGGAGCTCTGGGGCCAACGTCCTGACTTTC.

The chain has TRBV7-6 and TRBJ2-3, with 8 bases identical to TRBD2. The CDR3 covers 17 residues. CDR1 SGHVS and CDR2 FNYEAQ come from the germline V gene. With 5 bases clipped from V and 0 bases from J, the junction kept 10 bases outside the gene matches. Here the CDR3 DNA reads TGTGCCAGCAGCCGCGGCGGGGGGCGGGGAAGCACAGATACGCAGTATTTT. It is translated as CASSRGGGRGSTDTQYF.

V gene TRBV18 combines with J gene TRBJ1-1; 11 positions agree with TRBD1. This CDR3 region has 15 residues. J lost 3 bases, V lost 4 bases, and 4 bases had no gene match. Germline V gene sequence: CDR1 KGHSH, CDR2 LQKENI. The CDR3 here is CASSQGTGGDTEAFF. CDR3 nucleotides: TGTGCCAGCTCACAGGGGACAGGGGGGGACACTGAAGCTTTCTTT.

This clone was seen a few times. This chain joins TRBV9 and TRBJ2-2; D perhaps matches TRBD2 (6 bases). CDR1 SGDLS and CDR2 YYNGEE come from the germline V gene. This CDR3 is 15 amino acids long. The V and J ends lost 3 bases and 0 bases respectively, with 9 bases between them. CDR3 bases: TGTGCCAGCAGCGGCGGGACGACGAACACCGGGGAGCTGTTTTTT. Translation gives CASSGGTTNTGELFF.

The chain uses TRBV10-2 and TRBJ2-1; 11 bases fit TRBD2. The ends lost 8 bases at V and 5 bases at J; junction bases unmatched: 2. CDR3 size: 13 residues. Germline CDR1 WSHSY, CDR2 SAAADI. CDR3 nucleotides: TGCGCCAGCCGACTAGCGGGGAACAATGAGCAGTTCTTC. The encoded protein is CASRLAGNNEQFF.